A selection of T cell receptor beta chains follows, all from one sample in a study of cytomegalovirus exposure and HLA in healthy donors. Clones were sequenced by immunoSEQ multiplex PCR, and TCRdb holds only the in-frame ones, with some missing. The sample has fewer than 70,000 clones, 65% to 90% seen once; the top ten hold 1.6%. Sequencing was performed on PBMCs. Receptors were obtained from a human donor in good health. Each CDR3 is given with its conserved first and last residue. Fields, in order: clone size, V gene, J gene, D gene, CDR3 DNA, CDR3 protein. The D gene is left open where the match is weak. Size is stated for part of the rows, as once, few or many counts, or as a class when the clone is expanded.

NA	TRBV5-4	TRBJ2-3	NA	TGTGCCAGCAGCTTGAGGGGGTATACAGATACGCAGTATTTT	CASSLRGYTDTQYF
NA	TRBV6-5	TRBJ1-1	NA	TGTGCCAGCAGTTACCCCGGACAGATTAACACTGAAGCTTTCTTT	CASSYPGQINTEAFF
few	TRBV7-2	TRBJ2-1	TRBD2	TGTGCCAGCAGGGCTAGCGGGAGATCCTACAATGAGCAGTTCTTC	CASRASGRSYNEQFF
NA	TRBV28	TRBJ1-5	TRBD1	TGTGCCAGCAGTTTACCCCAGGGGGCCCTTAATCAGCCCCAGCATTTT	CASSLPQGALNQPQHF
NA	TRBV6-1	TRBJ1-6	NA	TGTGCCAGCAGTGAAGGCGACGTGGGCTCACCCCTCCACTTT	CASSEGDVGSPLHF
NA	TRBV9	TRBJ1-1	NA	TGTGCCAGCAGCGGAGGGGACACGTGGGGTAGTCCAGCTTTCTTT	CASSGGDTWGSPAFF
NA	TRBV7-9	TRBJ2-1	NA	TGTTCCAGCAGCCGCGACAATGAGCAGTTCTTC	CSSSRDNEQFF
NA	TRBV18	TRBJ2-3	TRBD2	TGTGCCAGCTCACCACCGGGGGCTAGCGGGGGTAGAGATACGCAGTATTTT	CASSPPGASGGRDTQYF
NA	TRBV7-2	TRBJ2-2	TRBD1	TGTGCCAGCAGCTCCCGACCCGGGACAGCGAACACCGGGGAGCTGTTTTTT	CASSSRPGTANTGELFF
NA	TRBV29-1	TRBJ2-2	NA	TGCAGCGTTAACAGGGAAACCGGGGAGCTGTTTTTT	CSVNRETGELFF
NA	TRBV7-3	TRBJ1-1	NA	TGTGCCAGCAGCTCCTACAGGGACACTGAAGCTTTCTTT	CASSSYRDTEAFF
NA	TRBV9	TRBJ2-7	TRBD2	TGTGCCAGCAGCGTAGCATCTAGCGGGATCCTCTACGAGCAGTACTTC	CASSVASSGILYEQYF
few	TRBV7-2	TRBJ2-3	NA	TGTGCCAGCAGCTTACAGGGGATTAGCACAGATACGCAGTATTTT	CASSLQGISTDTQYF
NA	TRBV28	TRBJ1-2	TRBD1	TGTGCCAGCAGTGGAGGTTTGGGAACAGGGGACGTCTCTGGCTACACCTTC	CASSGGLGTGDVSGYTF
NA	TRBV5-6	TRBJ1-1	NA	TGTGCCAGCAGCTTGTGGGGGCCAGGGAGGAACACTGAAGCTTTCTTT	CASSLWGPGRNTEAFF
NA	TRBV11-3	TRBJ2-7	NA	TGTGCCAGCAGCTACTTCCTACAGGGCGAGCAGTACTTC	CASSYFLQGEQYF
NA	TRBV7-9	TRBJ2-3	TRBD2	TGTGCCAGCAGCCGACTAGCGGGGTACGCAGATACGCAGTATTTT	CASSRLAGYADTQYF
once	TRBV27	TRBJ2-3	TRBD2	TGTGCCAGCAGTTCCCAACAACTAGCGGGAGCCACAGATACGCAGTATTTT	CASSSQQLAGATDTQYF
NA	TRBV6-6	TRBJ2-5	TRBD2	TGTGCCAGCAGCGGGGGGGGAGAGACCCAGTACTTC	CASSGGGETQYF
NA	TRBV19	TRBJ1-2	NA	TGTGCCAGTACTATTGTGAGGGCACCCACTACCACTAACTATGGCTACACCTTC	CASTIVRAPTTTNYGYTF
once	TRBV19	TRBJ2-5	NA	TGTGCCAGTAGTATTCGGGGTTTGGAGACCCAGTACTTC	CASSIRGLETQYF
NA	TRBV7-9	TRBJ1-3	NA	TGTGCCAGCAGCCAACAGGGTTCCCCTGGAAACACCATATATTTT	CASSQQGSPGNTIYF
NA	TRBV19	TRBJ1-1	TRBD1	TGTGCCAGTAGGCTGACAGGGGGACTGAACACTGAAGCTTTCTTT	CASRLTGGLNTEAFF
NA	TRBV4-3	TRBJ2-1	NA	TGCGCCAGCAGCCCATTGGCCGTTCTCTCCTACAATGAGCAGTTCTTC	CASSPLAVLSYNEQFF
few	TRBV6-1	TRBJ2-1	NA	TGTGCCAGCAGTGAAGTTACAGGCCACGGGAATGAGCAGTTCTTC	CASSEVTGHGNEQFF
NA	TRBV27	TRBJ1-2	TRBD1	TGTGCCAGCAGTTTAGGGACAGACTATGGCTACACCTTC	CASSLGTDYGYTF